This TCR beta chain was observed in a study of T cell changes during pregnancy in multiple sclerosis. V shed 6 bases and J 2 bases; nucleotides not matched to a gene: 8. The germline V gene has CDR1 MNHEY and CDR2 SMNVEV (reference sequence). The CDR3 length is 15 residues. Clones were sequenced by immunoSEQ multiplex PCR, and TCRdb holds only the in-frame ones, with some missing. The table records about 73,000 clones, approximately 92% of them present only once. The starting material was peripheral blood, obtained in the third trimester of pregnancy. The V gene is TRBV27, the J gene TRBJ2-7; 9 bases fit TRBD2. The source of this sequence is a female donor in good health, enrolled as a control in a pregnancy study. CDR3 in DNA: TGTGCCAGCAGACCAAGACTAGCGGATACCTACGAGCAGTACTTC. Residues: CASRPRLADTYEQYF.